The T cell receptor beta chain under discussion was sequenced for a study of early T cells in non-severe SARS-CoV-2 infection. Via MiXCR, TCRdb re-called the 5' RACE reads, giving one row per CDR3 protein. This sample yields 98,000 or so distinct CDR3 sequences, of which around 10% are seen a single time; around 5.4% belongs to the top ten. This clonotype occurred a few times. Germline CDR1 MNHEY, CDR2 SMNVEV (reference sequence). The CDR3 loop spans 14 amino acids. V lost 10 bases and J lost 4, with 17 bases in between. This receptor was obtained from an adult who was a healthcare worker with PCR-confirmed SARS-CoV-2 infection or an uninfected control (not recorded which). The J gene is TRBJ1-5, the V gene TRBV27; perhaps TRBD1 as D (5 bases). The sample taken for sequencing was whole blood. The CDR3 is CATSGQRGNQPQHF. CDR3 coding DNA: TGTGCCACCTCTGGACAACGGGGAAATCAGCCCCAGCATTTT.